These 29 T cell receptor beta chains share one sample of origin, sequenced in a study of Ad26.COV2.S vaccination and SARS-CoV-2 variants. Treatment here: around 19 received Ad26.COV2.S at low or high dose, single or two shots; roughly five received placebo; per-sample allocation not given. Sampling happened 63 days after the first vaccine or placebo injection. Only in-frame clones appear in the TCRdb table, and some are missing; sequencing was by immunoSEQ multiplex PCR. The table shows some 450,000 clones, with around 91% occurring only once. The specimen was peripheral blood, collected in a trial of Ad26.COV2.S vaccine versus placebo. The receptors here all came from a person aged 18 to 65 who received the Ad26.COV2.S COVID-19 vaccine or a placebo.

CDR3 region: CASSLGSPVYEQYF. Written as DNA, the CDR3 is TGCGCCAGCAGCTTAGGGAGTCCTGTATACGAGCAGTACTTC. The gene calls are TRBV5-1 and TRBJ2-7; D possibly corresponds to TRBD2 (5 bases). V dropped 2 bases and J dropped 4 bases, with 13 bases sitting between them. Looked up from germline, CDR1 is SGHRS and CDR2 is YFSETQ. CDR3 length equals 14 residues.

The CDR3 sequence is CASSIGTVLTDTQYF. DNA for the CDR3: TGTGCCAGCAGCATAGGGACAGTACTCACAGATACGCAGTATTTT. The chain couples TRBV5-5 to TRBJ2-3, with 7 positions matching TRBD1. The CDR3 is 15 residues long. Per the germline V gene, CDR1 is SGHKS and CDR2 is YYEKEE (reference sequence). V was clipped by 4 bases and J by 2 bases; unmatched bases: 7.

Comments on this clone: The same CDR3 is also encoded by other DNA sequences in this sample. This chain connects TRBV7-9 to TRBJ2-7, with D possibly matching TRBD2 (5 bases). Trimming shortened V by 5 bases and J by 3 bases, and 11 bases separated the two germline ends. The CDR3 length is 13 residues. Looked up from germline, CDR1 is SEHNR and CDR2 is FQNEAQ (reference sequence). The CDR3, as DNA: TGTGCCAGCAGCCCGGGGTTAGGCTACGAGCAGTACTTC. As protein: CASSPGLGYEQYF.

The V gene is TRBV5-8, the J gene TRBJ2-1, with 9 bases aligning to TRBD2. CDR1 is SGHTS and CDR2 is YDEGEE in the germline V gene. The CDR3 totals 15 residues. After removal of 5 bases from V and 3 bases from J, the junction contained 6 bases not matched to a gene. CDR3 loop: CASRSLAGSYNEQFF. CDR3 in DNA: TGTGCCAGCAGGTCCCTAGCGGGGAGCTACAATGAGCAGTTCTTC.

The chain combines TRBV28 with TRBJ2-7, with TRBD1 matching 8 bases. The CDR3 runs 15 residues. The ends lost 5 bases at V and 3 bases at J; junction bases unmatched: 9. The germline V gene has CDR1 MDHEN and CDR2 SYDVKM. The CDR3 coding sequence is TGTGCCAGCAGTAAGAGACAGGGGACGAACTACGAGCAGTACTTC. Amino acids: CASSKRQGTNYEQYF. Full variable domain (missing parts from reference TRBV28 and TRBJ2-7): DVKVTQSSRYLVKRTGEKVFLECVQDMDHENMFWYRQDPGLGLRLIYFSYDVKMKEKGDIPEGYSVSREKKERFSLILESASTNQTSMYLCASSKRQGTNYEQYFGPGTRLTVT.

V is TRBV2 and J is TRBJ2-2, with a tentative D call TRBD1 (5 bases). Germline V lookup: CDR1 SNHLY, CDR2 FYNNEI. Trimming cost V 4 bases and J 4 bases, with 10 bases left between them. The CDR3 extends over 14 amino acids. CDR3 loop: CASSATGSTGELFF. Here the CDR3 DNA reads TGTGCCAGCAGTGCCACAGGTAGCACCGGGGAGCTGTTTTTT.

The CDR3 protein is CASSPGVSSYEQYF. In DNA, the CDR3 is TGTGCCAGCAGTCCAGGGGTTAGCTCCTACGAGCAGTACTTC. The genes are TRBV7-3 and TRBJ2-7; D is perhaps TRBD1 (6 bases). V was clipped by 6 bases and J by 0 bases, with 12 bases between them. This CDR3 is built from 14 residues. In germline, CDR1 is SGHTA, CDR2 FQGTGA. Full variable domain (remainder filled in from reference TRBV7-3 and TRBJ2-7): GAGVSQTPSNKVTEKGKYVELRCDPISGHTALYWYRQSLGQGPEFLIYFQGTGAADDSGLPNDRFFAVRPEGSVSTLKIQRTERGDSAVYLCASSPGVSSYEQYFGPGTRLTVT.

This clone was detected once. The chain links TRBV13 to TRBJ2-5, with 16 bases that match TRBD2. V trimming: 5 bases; J trimming: 1 base; junction bases outside the gene matches: 7. CDR3 length: 18 amino acids. Germline CDR1 is PRHDT and CDR2 is FYEKMQ (reference sequence). The CDR3, as DNA: TGTGCCAGCAGCGACCCCGGGACTAGCGGGAGGGCCCAAGAGACCCAGTACTTC. Protein: CASSDPGTSGRAQETQYF.

V usage is TRBV3-1 (or the pseudogene TRBV3-2) and J usage is TRBJ2-4; D may be TRBD1 or TRBD2 (5 bases each). This CDR3 contains 16 residues. Trimming removed 0 bases from V and 1 base from J, with 10 bases in between. Germline CDR1 reads LGHDT; CDR2 reads YNNKEL (reference sequence). Written as DNA, the CDR3 is TGTGCCAGCAGCCAAGATAGGTGGGGGGCCAAAAACATTCAGTACTTC. This sequence encodes CASSQDRWGAKNIQYF.

The chain has TRBV28 and TRBJ2-5; TRBD2 is a possible D gene (6 bases). Looked up from germline, CDR1 is MDHEN and CDR2 is SYDVKM. V was shortened by 8 bases and J by 2 bases, with 15 bases between the two germline ends. This CDR3 contains 14 residues. The DNA for the CDR3 is TGTGCCAGCTACGGGGGTCAGACACAAGAGACCCAGTACTTC. It is translated as CASYGGQTQETQYF.

The genes are TRBV9 and TRBJ1-2, with D possibly TRBD1 on 5 matching bases. In germline, CDR1 is SGDLS, CDR2 YYNGEE. V was pared by 0 bases and J by 5 bases, with 14 bases between. This CDR3 has 15 residues. CDR3 nucleotides: TGTGCCAGCAGCGTAGCTAGGAACAGGAGTTATGGCTACACCTTC. Residues: CASSVARNRSYGYTF. Variable domain in full (rest from reference TRBV9 and TRBJ1-2): DSGVTQTPKHLITATGQRVTLRCSPRSGDLSVYWYQQSLDQGLQFLIQYYNGEERAKGNILERFSAQQFPDLHSELNLSSLELGDSALYFCASSVARNRSYGYTFGSGTRLTVV.

The gene calls are TRBV28 and TRBJ2-1; D unresolved. V gave up 4 bases and J gave up 8 bases, with 12 bases separating them. Germline lookup yields CDR1 MDHEN and CDR2 SYDVKM. The CDR3 spans 13 residues. Written as DNA, the CDR3 is TGTGCCAGCAGTTACCCTCCTGAGGATGAGCAGTTCTTC. Amino acid sequence: CASSYPPEDEQFF.

The chain couples TRBV15 to TRBJ2-7; D uncertain. Between the trimmed V and J ends, which lost 0 bases and 7 bases, there was a span of 10 bases. Germline-derived CDR1 and CDR2 are LNHNV and YYDKDF (reference sequence). The CDR3 has 13 amino acids. The CDR3 bases are TGTGCCACCAGCAGAGATGTTGCGCGGGAGCAGTACTTC. Translation gives CATSRDVAREQYF.

The chain carries TRBV27 and TRBJ2-5; a possible D gene is TRBD1 (8 bases). From germline, CDR1 is MNHEY and CDR2 SMNVEV (reference sequence). Between the trimmed V and J ends, which lost 4 bases and 3 bases, there was a span of 15 bases. The CDR3 contains 15 residues. The CDR3 loop is CASSSIQGGKETQYF. CDR3 coding DNA: TGTGCCAGCAGTTCAATACAGGGGGGGAAAGAGACCCAGTACTTC.

The V call is TRBV19, the J call TRBJ1-2, with TRBD1 identical over 7 bases. CDR1 and CDR2 (germline): LNHDA, SQIVND (reference sequence). The CDR3 has 12 residues. The V segment lost 8 bases and the J segment 6 bases; nucleotides outside the gene matches: 6. This CDR3 reads CASVDRDHGYTF. CDR3 coding DNA: TGTGCCAGTGTTGACAGGGACCATGGCTACACCTTC. Complete variable domain (other parts from reference TRBV19 and TRBJ1-2): DGGITQSPKYLFRKEGQNVTLSCEQNLNHDAMYWYRQDPGQGLRLIYYSQIVNDFQKGDIAEGYSVSREKKESFPLTVTSAQKNPTAFYLCASVDRDHGYTFGSGTRLTVV.

The chain uses TRBV6-4 and TRBJ1-2; perhaps TRBD1 as D (6 bases). The CDR3 length is 15 residues. The germline gives CDR1 MRHNA, CDR2 SNTAGT. V was clipped by 2 bases and J by 5 bases, with 15 bases between them. The CDR3 loop reads CASSDVRGGRYGYTF. The DNA for the CDR3 is TGTGCCAGCAGTGACGTTCGGGGGGGCAGATATGGCTACACCTTC.

The rearrangement uses TRBV6-5 and TRBJ2-7, with 9 bases that match TRBD1. The CDR3 runs to 11 residues. Germline lookup yields CDR1 MNHEY and CDR2 SVGAGI. CDR3 coding DNA: TGTGGGGGGGACAGGGTATGCGAGCAGTACTTC. Protein product: CGGDRVCEQYF.

This sequence joins TRBV4-3 and TRBJ1-2; no clear D. The germline V gene encodes CDR1 LGHNA and CDR2 YSLEER. This CDR3 contains 17 residues. Trimming left V 0 bases short and J 0 bases short, with 14 bases between. The CDR3 nucleotides read TGCGCCAGCAGCCAAGATACGGCCTCTTCTCCTAACTATGGCTACACCTTC. Protein product: CASSQDTASSPNYGYTF.

A single count supports this clone. The identical CDR3 is also encoded by other nucleotide sequences in the sample. V is TRBV29-1 and J is TRBJ2-7; 10 bases line up with TRBD2. The CDR3 is made up of 14 amino acids. Trimming at V came to 3 bases and at J to 2 bases, leaving 4 bases not matched to a gene. Germline lookup yields CDR1 SQVTM and CDR2 ANQGSEA. The DNA for the CDR3 is TGCAGCGTTGAGGTAGCGGGAGGCCCCTACGAGCAGTACTTC. The encoded protein is CSVEVAGGPYEQYF.

The genes are TRBV5-4 and TRBJ2-3; 10 nucleotides align to TRBD2. The V and J ends lost 0 bases and 10 bases, in that order; junction bases with no gene match: 8. The CDR3 is 15 amino acids. Per germline, CDR1 SGHNT and CDR2 YYREEE (reference sequence). CDR3 sequence reads: CASSLDASGSSPQYF. The CDR3 DNA follows: TGTGCCAGCAGCTTGGATGCTAGCGGGAGCTCCCCGCAGTATTTT.

In DNA form, the CDR3 reads TGTGCCAGCAGCCCCCCGAGCGCAGATACGCAGTATTTT. Its translation is CASSPPSADTQYF. The J gene is TRBJ2-3, the V gene TRBV7-2, with D unresolved. CDR3 length: 13 residues. Deletions cut 5 bases from V and 4 bases from J, with 10 bases between. Germline loops: CDR1 SGHTA, CDR2 FQGNSA.

The J gene is TRBJ2-1, the V gene TRBV3-1 (or the pseudogene TRBV3-2), with D unresolved. The CDR3 loop spans 19 amino acids. Trimming took 0 bases from V and 4 from J, leaving 22 bases between them. Germline values: CDR1 LGHDT, CDR2 YNNKEL (reference sequence). CDR3 nucleotide sequence: TGTGCCAGCAGCCAAGATCGAGGACCCCACAACCCCCCTTACAATGAGCAGTTCTTC. As protein: CASSQDRGPHNPPYNEQFF.

The V call is TRBV11-2, the J call TRBJ2-7, with a weak D call TRBD1 (5 bases). This CDR3 has 15 residues. CDR1 is SGHAT, CDR2 FQNNGV, per germline. Trimming cost V 0 bases and J 3 bases, with 12 bases left between them. In DNA, the CDR3 is TGTGCCAGCAGCTTAGATCCCCAGGGCCTCTACGAGCAGTACTTC. It encodes CASSLDPQGLYEQYF.

This chain uses TRBV6-5 with TRBJ2-1; TRBD1 agrees at 7 bases. The V and J ends lost 6 bases and 6 bases, in that order; junction bases with no gene match: 5. The CDR3 consists of 13 residues. Germline CDR1 is MNHEY and CDR2 is SVGAGI. The CDR3 nucleotides read TGTGCCAGCAGAATGACAGGGCCCAATGAGCAGTTCTTC. The encoded protein is CASRMTGPNEQFF.

CDR3 in DNA: TGTGCCATCAGTGAGCCCTACAGTTGGGGCAAGGGCCACTATGGCTACACCTTC. The encoded protein is CAISEPYSWGKGHYGYTF. V is TRBV10-3 and J is TRBJ1-2, with D possibly TRBD1 on 5 matching bases. Germline CDR1 ENHRY, CDR2 SYGVKD. With 2 bases removed from V and 3 bases from J, the gap between germline ends came to 22 bases. CDR3 size: 18 residues.

The V and J genes are TRBV7-6 and TRBJ2-5; possibly TRBD2 for D (6 bases). The CDR3 is made up of 13 amino acids. In germline, CDR1 is SGHVS, CDR2 FNYEAQ. The V and J ends lost 4 bases and 4 bases respectively, with 10 bases between them. The CDR3 sequence is CASSSTSLETQYF. The CDR3 DNA follows: TGTGCCAGCAGCTCAACTAGCCTAGAGACCCAGTACTTC.

This clone has just one count. The chain recombines TRBV7-2 with TRBJ2-7; TRBD1 agrees at 8 bases. CDR1 is SGHTA, CDR2 FQGNSA, per germline. The CDR3 has 15 amino acids. Trimming removed 5 bases from V and 3 bases from J; junction bases left unmatched: 9. The CDR3, as DNA: TGTGCCAGCAGCCTCTACTCTGGACAGGGCTACGAGCAGTACTTC. Protein sequence: CASSLYSGQGYEQYF.

This clone was recorded once. The chain combines TRBV28 with TRBJ2-7, with D possibly being TRBD1 or TRBD2 (5 bases each). The CDR3 runs 15 residues. Trimming removed 3 bases from V and 6 bases from J, with 18 bases in between. Germline values: CDR1 MDHEN, CDR2 SYDVKM. The CDR3 region is CASSLGTLTQGEQYF. DNA of the CDR3: TGTGCCAGCAGTTTGGGGACCTTGACCCAAGGCGAGCAGTACTTC.

The chain carries TRBV28 and TRBJ2-2, with 9 bases that match TRBD1. The CDR3 has 16 amino acids. V dropped 8 bases and J dropped 6; count of bases not matched to a gene: 13. Germline V gene data show CDR1 as MDHEN and CDR2 as SYDVKM. Here the CDR3 reads CASGTTGGNYAGELFF. In DNA form, the CDR3 reads TGTGCCAGCGGTACTACAGGGGGCAATTATGCCGGGGAGCTGTTTTTT. The full variable domain, with the rest looked up from reference TRBV28 and TRBJ2-2, is DVKVTQSSRYLVKRTGEKVFLECVQDMDHENMFWYRQDPGLGLRLIYFSYDVKMKEKGDIPEGYSVSREKKERFSLILESASTNQTSMYLCASGTTGGNYAGELFFGEGSRLTVL.